A selection of T cell receptor beta chains follows, all from one sample in a study of T cell responses to AZD1222 COVID-19 vaccine. TCRdb keeps only in-frame clones here, not all; method: immunoSEQ multiplex PCR. The sample carries about 180,000 clones, roughly 92% recorded once. Specimen: peripheral blood, collected 28 days after the second AZD1222 dose. These TCRs come from an adult who received the AZD1222 COVID-19 vaccine. Both conserved end residues are trimmed from each CDR3.

V | CDR3
TRBV29-1 | SVEGAGDTEAF
TRBV5-6 | ASSLWPEYGYT
TRBV7-9 | ASSLDTDQETQY
TRBV30 | AWDHTGELF
TRBV6-6 | ASTKTFLRLDQPQH
TRBV18 | ASSPTSGETQY
TRBV30 | AWNSSYEQY
TRBV27 | ASSHRGLKLTEAF
TRBV28 | ASSLTGGDGYT
TRBV7-2 | ASSLRGSNQPQH
TRBV6-5 | AGGADTGELF
TRBV19 | ASSGARYNSPLH
TRBV7-9 | ASSLAQSGTVNEKLF
TRBV2 | ASTSSGTVGELF
TRBV25-1 | ASRGQEDNYGYT
TRBV19 | ASSTLSAEQF
TRBV6-5 | ASTFNRGTEAF
TRBV7-3 | ASSPGGEGDIQY
TRBV11-2 | ASSLGTTGPHNEKLF
TRBV7-9 | ASSPTSAHSQPYEQY
TRBV4-3 | ASSPRPGGAEAF
TRBV27 | ASIGSSAEAF
TRBV4-1 | ASSQGGLGSDTQY
TRBV6-2/TRBV6-3 | ASSYSNGYEKLF
TRBV25-1 | ASSESGGLNTEAF
TRBV9 | ASSGSLGETQY
TRBV2 | ASRIGDRGWNSPLH
TRBV7-9 | ASSISYRGQTYGYT
TRBV25-1 | ASRGDRGRIYGYT
TRBV9 | ASSHHGTSGYEQY
TRBV7-2 | ASSKTASSYEQY
TRBV27 | ASSLSSNQPQH
TRBV19 | ASSIGQGHEQY
TRBV19 | ASSIEKGGVDTEAF
TRBV27 | ASSQGFGGTDTQY
TRBV2 | ASSGWQGSNEKLF
TRBV7-9 | ASSRDRDTEAF
TRBV2 | ASLGARQETQY
TRBV7-2 | ASSLVGRSNQPQH
TRBV6-6 | ASSYATGGGSYEQY
TRBV7-3 | ASSLAADSEQF
TRBV5-1 | ASSNRDRGEAGELF
TRBV7-6 | ASSLGANTEAF
TRBV5-4 | ASSFQDSPRTEAF
TRBV11-2 | ASSRTGTGDQPQH
TRBV6-5 | ASVRTGSTEAF